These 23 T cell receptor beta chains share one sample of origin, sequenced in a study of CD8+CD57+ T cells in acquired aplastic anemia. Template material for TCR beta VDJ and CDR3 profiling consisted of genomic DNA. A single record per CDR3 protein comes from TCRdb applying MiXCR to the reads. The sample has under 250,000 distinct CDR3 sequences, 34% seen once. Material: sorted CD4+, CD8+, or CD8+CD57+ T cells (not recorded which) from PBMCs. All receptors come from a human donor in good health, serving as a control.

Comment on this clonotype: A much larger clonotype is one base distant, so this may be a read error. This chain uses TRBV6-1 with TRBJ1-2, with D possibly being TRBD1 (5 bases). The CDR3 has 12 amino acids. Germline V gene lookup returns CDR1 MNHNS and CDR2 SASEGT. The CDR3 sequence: CASRTVNYGHTF. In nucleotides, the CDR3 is TGTGCCAGCAGGACAGTAAACTATGGCCACACCTTC.

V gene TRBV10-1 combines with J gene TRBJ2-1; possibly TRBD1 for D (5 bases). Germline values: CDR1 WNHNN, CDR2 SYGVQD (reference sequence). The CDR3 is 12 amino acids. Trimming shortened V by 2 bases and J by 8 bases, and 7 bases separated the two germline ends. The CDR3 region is CASSEDRYEQFF. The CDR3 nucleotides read TGCGCCAGCAGTGAGGACAGATATGAGCAGTTCTTC.

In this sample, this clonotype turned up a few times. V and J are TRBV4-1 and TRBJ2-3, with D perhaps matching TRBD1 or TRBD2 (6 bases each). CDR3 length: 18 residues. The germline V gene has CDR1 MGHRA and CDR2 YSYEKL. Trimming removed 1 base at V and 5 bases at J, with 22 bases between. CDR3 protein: CASSQVRGQGQRVDTQYF. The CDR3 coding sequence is TGCGCCAGCAGCCAAGTTAGGGGACAAGGGCAGCGGGTAGATACGCAGTATTTT.

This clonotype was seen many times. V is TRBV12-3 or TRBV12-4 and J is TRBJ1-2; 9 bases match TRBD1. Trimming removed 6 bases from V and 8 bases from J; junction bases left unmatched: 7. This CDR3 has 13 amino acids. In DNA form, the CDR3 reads TGTGCCAGCAGCCCCGGGACAGGGAGGGGCTACACCTTC. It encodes CASSPGTGRGYTF.

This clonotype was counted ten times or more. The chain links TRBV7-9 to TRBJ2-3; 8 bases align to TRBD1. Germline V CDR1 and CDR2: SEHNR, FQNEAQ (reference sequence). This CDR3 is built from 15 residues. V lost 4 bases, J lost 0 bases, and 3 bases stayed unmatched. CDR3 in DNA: TGTGCCAGCAGCTCCTACAGGGGGAGCACAGATACGCAGTATTTT. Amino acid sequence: CASSSYRGSTDTQYF.

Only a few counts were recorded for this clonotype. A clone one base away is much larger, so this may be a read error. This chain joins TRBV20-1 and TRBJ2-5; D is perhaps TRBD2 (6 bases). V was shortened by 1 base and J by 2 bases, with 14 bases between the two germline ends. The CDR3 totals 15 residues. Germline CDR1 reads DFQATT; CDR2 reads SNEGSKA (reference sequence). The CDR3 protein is CSARGVTGAQETQYF. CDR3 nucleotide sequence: TGCAGTGCTAGAGGGGTAACGGGAGCTCAAGAGACCCAGTACTTC.

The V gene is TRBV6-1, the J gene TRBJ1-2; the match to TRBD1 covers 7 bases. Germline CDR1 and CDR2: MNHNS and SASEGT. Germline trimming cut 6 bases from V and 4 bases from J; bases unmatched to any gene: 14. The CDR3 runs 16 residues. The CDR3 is CASSPLSGTALYGYTF. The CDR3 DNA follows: TGTGCCAGCAGCCCCCTCTCCGGGACAGCTCTCTATGGCTACACCTTC.

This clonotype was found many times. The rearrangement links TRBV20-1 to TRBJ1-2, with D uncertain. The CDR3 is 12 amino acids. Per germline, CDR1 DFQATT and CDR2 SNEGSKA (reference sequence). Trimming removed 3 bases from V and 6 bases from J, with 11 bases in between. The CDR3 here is CSASTPENGYTF. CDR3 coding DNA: TGCAGTGCTAGTACACCAGAAAATGGCTACACCTTC.

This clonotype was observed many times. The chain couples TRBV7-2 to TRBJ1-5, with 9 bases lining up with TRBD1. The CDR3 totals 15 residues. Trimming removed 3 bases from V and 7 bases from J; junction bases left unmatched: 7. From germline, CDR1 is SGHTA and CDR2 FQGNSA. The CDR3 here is CASSFQGTGPQPQHF. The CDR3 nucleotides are TGTGCCAGCAGCTTCCAAGGGACAGGGCCCCAGCCCCAGCATTTT.

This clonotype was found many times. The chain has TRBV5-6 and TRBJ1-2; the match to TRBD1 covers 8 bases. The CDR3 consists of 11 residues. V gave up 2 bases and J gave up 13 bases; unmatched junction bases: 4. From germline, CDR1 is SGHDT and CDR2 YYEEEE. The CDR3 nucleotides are TGTGCCAGCAGCTTCGGACAGGGCGTCACCTTC. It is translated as CASSFGQGVTF. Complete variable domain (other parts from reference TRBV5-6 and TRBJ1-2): DAGVTQSPTHLIKTRGQQVTLRCSPKSGHDTVSWYQQALGQGPQFIFQYYEEEERQRGNFPDRFSGHQFPNYSSELNVNALLLGDSALYLCASSFGQGVTFGSGTRLTVV.

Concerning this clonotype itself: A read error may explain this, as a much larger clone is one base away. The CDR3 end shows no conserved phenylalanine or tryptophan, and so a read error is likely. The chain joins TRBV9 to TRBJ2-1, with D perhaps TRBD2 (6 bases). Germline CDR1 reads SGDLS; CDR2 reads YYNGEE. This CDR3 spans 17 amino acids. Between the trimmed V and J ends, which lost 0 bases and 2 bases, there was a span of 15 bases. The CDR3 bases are TGTGCCAGCAGCGTAGGGGCCGGGACTCCGACCTACAATGAGCAGTTCTCC. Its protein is CASSVGAGTPTYNEQFS.

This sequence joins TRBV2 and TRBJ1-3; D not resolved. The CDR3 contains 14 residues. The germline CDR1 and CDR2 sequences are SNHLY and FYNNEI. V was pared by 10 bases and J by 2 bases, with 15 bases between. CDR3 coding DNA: TGTGCCATCCAAAGATCGAGAACTGGAAACACCATATATTTT. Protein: CAIQRSRTGNTIYF.

CDR3 protein: CASSSSLDRGLINEQFF. In nucleotides, the CDR3 is TGTGCCAGCAGCTCGAGCTTGGACCGGGGACTAATAAATGAGCAGTTCTTC. This sequence joins TRBV11-2 and TRBJ2-1; TRBD2 aligns across 7 bases. The CDR3 spans 17 residues. With 4 bases clipped from V and 7 bases from J, the junction kept 16 bases outside the gene matches. Germline V gene data show CDR1 as SGHAT and CDR2 as FQNNGV. Together with reference TRBV11-2 and TRBJ2-1, the CDR3 gives the full variable domain: EAGVAQSPRYKIIEKRQSVAFWCNPISGHATLYWYQQILGQGPKLLIQFQNNGVVDDSQLPKDRFSAERLKGVDSTLKIQPAKLEDSAVYLCASSSSLDRGLINEQFFGPGTRLTVL.

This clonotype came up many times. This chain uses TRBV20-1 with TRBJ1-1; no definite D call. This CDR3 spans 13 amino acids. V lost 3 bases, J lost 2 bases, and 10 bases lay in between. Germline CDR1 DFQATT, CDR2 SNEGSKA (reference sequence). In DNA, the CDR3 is TGCAGTGCTAGCCCCCATCCTAACACTGAAGCTTTCTTT. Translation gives CSASPHPNTEAFF.

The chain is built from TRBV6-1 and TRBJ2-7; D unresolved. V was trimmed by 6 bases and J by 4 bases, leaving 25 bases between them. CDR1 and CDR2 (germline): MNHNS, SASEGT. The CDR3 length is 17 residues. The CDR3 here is CASSRGPVTLRWYEQYF. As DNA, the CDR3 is TGTGCCAGCAGCCGAGGCCCGGTAACACTAAGATGGTACGAGCAGTACTTC.

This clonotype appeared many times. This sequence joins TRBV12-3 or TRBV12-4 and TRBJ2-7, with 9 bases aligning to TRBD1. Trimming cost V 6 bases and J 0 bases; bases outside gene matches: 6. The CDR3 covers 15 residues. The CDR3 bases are TGTGCCAGCAGGGCGGACAGGGGAAGCTCCTACGAGCAGTACTTC. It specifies CASRADRGSSYEQYF.

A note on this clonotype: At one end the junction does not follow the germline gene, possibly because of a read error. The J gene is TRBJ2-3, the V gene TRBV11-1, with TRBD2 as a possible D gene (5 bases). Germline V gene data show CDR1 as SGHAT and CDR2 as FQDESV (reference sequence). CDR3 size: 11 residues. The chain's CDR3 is CASTPGDTRYF. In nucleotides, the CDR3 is TGTGCCAGCACCCCCGGGGATACGCGGTATTTT.

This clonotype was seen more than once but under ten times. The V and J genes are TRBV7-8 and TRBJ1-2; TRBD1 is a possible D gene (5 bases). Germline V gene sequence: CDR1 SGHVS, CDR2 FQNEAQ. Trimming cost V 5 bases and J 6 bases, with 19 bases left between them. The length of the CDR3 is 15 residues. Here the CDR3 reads CASSLDEAGLNGYTF. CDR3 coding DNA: TGTGCCAGCAGCCTAGATGAGGCAGGGTTGAATGGCTACACCTTC.

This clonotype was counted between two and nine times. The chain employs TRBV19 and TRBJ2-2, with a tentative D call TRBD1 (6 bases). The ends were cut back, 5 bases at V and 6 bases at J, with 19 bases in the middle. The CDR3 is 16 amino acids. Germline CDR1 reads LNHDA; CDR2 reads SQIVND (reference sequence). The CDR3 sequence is CASSGRAGVVAGELFF. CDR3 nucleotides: TGTGCCAGTAGTGGAAGAGCAGGGGTCGTCGCCGGGGAGCTGTTTTTT.

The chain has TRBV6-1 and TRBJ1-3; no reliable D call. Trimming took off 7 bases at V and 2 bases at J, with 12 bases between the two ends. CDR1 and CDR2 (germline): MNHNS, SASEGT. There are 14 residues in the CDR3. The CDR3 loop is CASNAAGTGNTIYF. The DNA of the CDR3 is TGTGCCAGCAATGCGGCGGGGACTGGAAACACCATATATTTT.

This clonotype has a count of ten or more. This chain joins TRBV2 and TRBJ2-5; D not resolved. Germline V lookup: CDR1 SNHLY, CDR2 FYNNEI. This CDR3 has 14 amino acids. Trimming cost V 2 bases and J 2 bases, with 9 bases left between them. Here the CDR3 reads CASSERTQQETQYF. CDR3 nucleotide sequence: TGTGCCAGCAGTGAAAGGACGCAACAAGAGACCCAGTACTTC.

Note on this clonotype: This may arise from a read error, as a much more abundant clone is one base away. DNA of the CDR3: TGTGCCAGCAGCTTAGTGAGATTGGGGGGTCAAGAGACCCAGCACTTC. It encodes CASSLVRLGGQETQHF. This chain connects TRBV7-8 to TRBJ2-5; possible D gene TRBD2, 6 bases. CDR1 and CDR2 (germline): SGHVS, FQNEAQ. CDR3 length equals 16 residues.

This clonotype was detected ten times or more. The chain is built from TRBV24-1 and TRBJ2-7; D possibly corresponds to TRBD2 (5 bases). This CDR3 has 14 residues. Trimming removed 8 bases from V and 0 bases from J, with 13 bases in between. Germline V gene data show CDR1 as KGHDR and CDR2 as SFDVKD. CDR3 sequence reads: CATTGELSSYEQYF. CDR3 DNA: TGTGCCACCACTGGGGAGTTATCCTCCTACGAGCAGTACTTC.